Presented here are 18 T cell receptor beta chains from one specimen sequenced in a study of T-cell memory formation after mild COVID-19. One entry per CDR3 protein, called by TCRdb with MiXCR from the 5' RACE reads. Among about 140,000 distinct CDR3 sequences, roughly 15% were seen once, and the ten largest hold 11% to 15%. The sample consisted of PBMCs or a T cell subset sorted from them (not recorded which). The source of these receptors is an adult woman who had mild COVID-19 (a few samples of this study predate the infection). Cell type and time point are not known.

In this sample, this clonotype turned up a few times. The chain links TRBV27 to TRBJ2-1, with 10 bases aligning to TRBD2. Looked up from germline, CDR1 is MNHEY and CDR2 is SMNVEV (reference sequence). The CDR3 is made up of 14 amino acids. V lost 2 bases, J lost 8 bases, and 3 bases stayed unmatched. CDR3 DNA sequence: TGTGCCAGCAGTTTACTAGCGGGAGCAGATGAGCAGTTCTTC. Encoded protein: CASSLLAGADEQFF.

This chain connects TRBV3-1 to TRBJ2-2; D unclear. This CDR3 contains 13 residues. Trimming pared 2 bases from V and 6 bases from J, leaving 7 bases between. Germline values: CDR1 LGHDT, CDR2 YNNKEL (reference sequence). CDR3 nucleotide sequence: TGTGCCAGCAGCCAAACCTGGGCCGGGGAGCTGTTTTTT. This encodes CASSQTWAGELFF.

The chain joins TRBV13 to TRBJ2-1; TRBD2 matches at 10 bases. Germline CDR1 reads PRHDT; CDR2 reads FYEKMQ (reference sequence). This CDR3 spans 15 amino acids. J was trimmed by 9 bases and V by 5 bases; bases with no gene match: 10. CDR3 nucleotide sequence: TGTGCCAGCAGCCGAGCGGGGGGGCTGGAAAGTGAGCAGTTCTTC. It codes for CASSRAGGLESEQFF.

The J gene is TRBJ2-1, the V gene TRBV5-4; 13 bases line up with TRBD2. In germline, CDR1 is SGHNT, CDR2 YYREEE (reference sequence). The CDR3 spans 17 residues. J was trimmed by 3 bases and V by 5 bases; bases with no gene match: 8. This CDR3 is CASRPAGTSGIYNEQFF. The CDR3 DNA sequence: TGTGCCAGCAGACCCGCCGGGACTAGCGGGATCTACAATGAGCAGTTCTTC.

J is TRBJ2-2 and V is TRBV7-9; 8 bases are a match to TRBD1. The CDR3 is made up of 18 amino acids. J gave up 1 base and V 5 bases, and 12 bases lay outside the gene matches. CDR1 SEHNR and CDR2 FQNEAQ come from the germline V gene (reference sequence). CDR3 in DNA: TGTGCCAGCAGCCCCCGCCCCAGGACAGGGCAGAACACCGGGGAGCTGTTTTTT. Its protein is CASSPRPRTGQNTGELFF. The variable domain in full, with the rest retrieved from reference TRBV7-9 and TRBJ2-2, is DTGVSQNPRHKITKRGQNVTFRCDPISEHNRLYWYRQTLGQGPEFLTYFQNEAQLEKSRLLSDRFSAERPKGSFSTLEIQRTEQGDSAMYLCASSPRPRTGQNTGELFFGEGSRLTVL.

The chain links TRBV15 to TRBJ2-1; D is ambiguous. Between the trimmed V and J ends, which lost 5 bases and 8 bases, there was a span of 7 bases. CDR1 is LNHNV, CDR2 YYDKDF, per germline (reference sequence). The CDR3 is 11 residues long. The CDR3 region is CATSDVDEQFF. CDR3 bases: TGTGCCACCAGCGACGTCGATGAGCAGTTCTTC. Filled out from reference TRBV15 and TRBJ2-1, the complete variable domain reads DAMVIQNPRYQVTQFGKPVTLSCSQTLNHNVMYWYQQKSSQAPKLLFHYYDKDFNNEADTPDNFQSRRPNTSFCFLDIRSPGLGDTAMYLCATSDVDEQFFGPGTRLTVL.

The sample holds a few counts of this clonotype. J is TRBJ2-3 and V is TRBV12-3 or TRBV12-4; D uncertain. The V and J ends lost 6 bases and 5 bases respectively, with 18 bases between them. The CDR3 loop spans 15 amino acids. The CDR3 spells CASSPKSRKGDTQYF. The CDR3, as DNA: TGTGCCAGCAGCCCTAAGAGCAGGAAGGGAGATACGCAGTATTTT.

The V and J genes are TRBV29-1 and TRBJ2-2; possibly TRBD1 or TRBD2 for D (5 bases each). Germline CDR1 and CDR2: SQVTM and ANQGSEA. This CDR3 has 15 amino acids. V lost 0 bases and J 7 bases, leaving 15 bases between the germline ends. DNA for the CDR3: TGCAGCGTTGAAGAAAGGCGTGGGGGTTTCGGGGAGCTGTTTTTT. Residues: CSVEERRGGFGELFF.

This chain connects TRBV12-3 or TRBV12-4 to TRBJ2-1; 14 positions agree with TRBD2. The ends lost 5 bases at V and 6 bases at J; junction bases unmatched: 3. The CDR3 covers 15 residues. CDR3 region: CASSQTSGGVNEQFF. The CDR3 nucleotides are TGTGCCAGCAGTCAGACTAGCGGGGGGGTCAATGAGCAGTTCTTC.

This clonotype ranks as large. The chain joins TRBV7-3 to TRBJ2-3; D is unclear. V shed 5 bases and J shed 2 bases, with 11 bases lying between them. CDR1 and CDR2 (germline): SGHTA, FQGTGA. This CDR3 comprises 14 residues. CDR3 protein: CASSPGPATDTQYF. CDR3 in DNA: TGTGCCAGCAGCCCGGGTCCTGCCACAGATACGCAGTATTTT.

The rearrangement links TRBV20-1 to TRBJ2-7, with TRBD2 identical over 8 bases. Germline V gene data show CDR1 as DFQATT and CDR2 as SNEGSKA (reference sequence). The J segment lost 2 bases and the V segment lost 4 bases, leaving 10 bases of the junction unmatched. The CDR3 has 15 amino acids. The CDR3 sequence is CSATKTAGGTYEQYF. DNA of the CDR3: TGCAGTGCTACGAAGACTGCGGGAGGTACCTACGAGCAGTACTTC.

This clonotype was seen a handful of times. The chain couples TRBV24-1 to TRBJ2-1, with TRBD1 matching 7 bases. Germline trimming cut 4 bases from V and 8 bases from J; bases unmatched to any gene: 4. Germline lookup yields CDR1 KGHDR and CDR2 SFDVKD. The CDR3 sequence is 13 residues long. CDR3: CATSDNQGDEQFF. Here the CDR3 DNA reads TGTGCCACCAGTGACAATCAGGGGGATGAGCAGTTCTTC.

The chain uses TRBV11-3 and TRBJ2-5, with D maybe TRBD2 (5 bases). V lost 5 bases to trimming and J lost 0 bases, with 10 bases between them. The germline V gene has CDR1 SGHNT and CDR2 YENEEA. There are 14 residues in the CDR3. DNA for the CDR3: TGTGCCAGCAGCCCGGACTCGTACCAAGAGACCCAGTACTTC. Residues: CASSPDSYQETQYF.

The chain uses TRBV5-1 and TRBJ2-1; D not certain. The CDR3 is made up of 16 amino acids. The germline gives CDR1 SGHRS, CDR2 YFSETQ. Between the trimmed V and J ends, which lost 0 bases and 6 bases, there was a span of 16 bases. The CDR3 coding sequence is TGCGCCAGCAGCTTGGAGGTAGGATCATACGGCAATGAGCAGTTCTTC. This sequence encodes CASSLEVGSYGNEQFF.

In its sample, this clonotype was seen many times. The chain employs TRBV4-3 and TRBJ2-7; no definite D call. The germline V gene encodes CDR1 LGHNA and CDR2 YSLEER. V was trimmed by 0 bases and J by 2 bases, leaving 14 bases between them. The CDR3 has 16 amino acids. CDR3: CASSQEFGGLTYEQYF. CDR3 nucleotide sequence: TGCGCCAGCAGCCAAGAATTCGGCGGCCTAACCTACGAGCAGTACTTC.

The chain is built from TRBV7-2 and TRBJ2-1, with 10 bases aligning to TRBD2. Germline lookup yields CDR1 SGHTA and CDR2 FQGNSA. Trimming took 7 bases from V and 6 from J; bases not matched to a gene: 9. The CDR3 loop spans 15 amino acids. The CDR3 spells CASKVIAGGLNEQFF. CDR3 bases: TGTGCCAGCAAGGTCATAGCGGGGGGCCTCAATGAGCAGTTCTTC.

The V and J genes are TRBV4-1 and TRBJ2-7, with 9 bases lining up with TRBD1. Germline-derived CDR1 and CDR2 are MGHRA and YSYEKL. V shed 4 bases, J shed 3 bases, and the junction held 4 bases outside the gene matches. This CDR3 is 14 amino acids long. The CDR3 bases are TGCGCCAGCAGCCCGACAGGGGGTCGCTACGAGCAGTACTTC. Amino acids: CASSPTGGRYEQYF.

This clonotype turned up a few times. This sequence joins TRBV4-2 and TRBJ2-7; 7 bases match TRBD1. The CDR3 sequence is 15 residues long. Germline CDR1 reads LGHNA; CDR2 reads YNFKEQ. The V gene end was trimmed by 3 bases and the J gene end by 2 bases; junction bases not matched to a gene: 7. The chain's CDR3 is CASSQKRGGPYEQYF. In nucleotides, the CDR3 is TGTGCCAGCAGCCAGAAAAGAGGGGGCCCCTACGAGCAGTACTTC.